Listed below are T cell receptor beta chains from one sample, sequenced in a study of cytomegalovirus exposure and HLA in healthy donors. The assay was immunoSEQ multiplex PCR, and TCRdb's table has in-frame clones only and misses some. The sample consists of 150,000 to 200,000 clones, approximately 67% of them appearing once. The sequenced sample was PBMCs. The receptor source for this set is a man in his forties in good health and CMV-seronegative. Both conserved end residues are part of each CDR3. The D gene is left open where the match is weak. For some rows the clone size is stated as once, few or many, or as a class when expanded; others skip it.

J gene: TRBJ2-7
D gene: .
clone size: .
CDR3 length: 14
V gene: TRBV5-4
CDR3 protein: CASSLLQSSYEQYF
CDR3 DNA: TGTGCCAGCAGCTTGTTACAGAGCTCCTACGAGCAGTACTTC

J gene: TRBJ2-2
D gene: TRBD1
clone size: few
CDR3 length: 14
V gene: TRBV6-1
CDR3 protein: CASFDRGLTGELFF
CDR3 DNA: TGTGCCAGCTTTGACAGGGGTCTCACCGGGGAGCTGTTTTTT

J gene: TRBJ2-5
D gene: .
clone size: .
CDR3 length: 15
V gene: TRBV28
CDR3 protein: CASSPPDRRQETQYF
CDR3 DNA: TGTGCCAGCAGCCCACCTGACAGGAGACAAGAGACCCAGTACTTC

J gene: TRBJ2-7
D gene: .
clone size: .
CDR3 length: 14
V gene: TRBV2
CDR3 protein: CASTLTGSSYEQYF
CDR3 DNA: TGTGCCAGCACCTTAACAGGGAGCTCCTACGAGCAGTACTTC

J gene: TRBJ2-1
D gene: .
clone size: once
CDR3 length: 15
V gene: TRBV6-1
CDR3 protein: CASSERTNSYNEQFF
CDR3 DNA: TGTGCCAGCAGTGAACGGACAAACTCCTACAATGAGCAGTTCTTC

J gene: TRBJ2-2
D gene: .
clone size: few
CDR3 length: 16
V gene: TRBV19
CDR3 protein: CASSLEQGTDTGELFF
CDR3 DNA: TGTGCCAGTAGTTTGGAACAGGGCACGGACACCGGGGAGCTGTTTTTT

J gene: TRBJ2-7
D gene: .
clone size: few
CDR3 length: 15
V gene: TRBV27
CDR3 protein: CASSFMWGGRYEQYF
CDR3 DNA: TGTGCCTCTAGCTTTATGTGGGGGGGCAGGTACGAGCAGTACTTC

J gene: TRBJ1-5
D gene: TRBD1
clone size: .
CDR3 length: 14
V gene: TRBV6-1
CDR3 protein: CASSAPGQGRPQHF
CDR3 DNA: TGTGCCAGCAGTGCACCGGGACAGGGGCGGCCCCAGCATTTT

J gene: TRBJ2-1
D gene: TRBD1
clone size: few
CDR3 length: 15
V gene: TRBV5-1
CDR3 protein: CASSLEGRGSDEQFF
CDR3 DNA: TGCGCCAGCAGCTTGGAGGGCAGGGGGTCAGATGAGCAGTTCTTC

J gene: TRBJ1-1
D gene: .
clone size: .
CDR3 length: 15
V gene: TRBV27
CDR3 protein: CASSWALPLNTEAFF
CDR3 DNA: TGTGCCAGCAGTTGGGCCTTACCTCTGAACACTGAAGCTTTCTTT

J gene: TRBJ1-5
D gene: .
clone size: few
CDR3 length: 15
V gene: TRBV7-7
CDR3 protein: CASSDRDGEHQPQHF
CDR3 DNA: TGTGCCAGCAGCGACCGTGATGGGGAGCATCAGCCCCAGCATTTT

J gene: TRBJ1-2
D gene: TRBD1
clone size: .
CDR3 length: 14
V gene: TRBV5-1
CDR3 protein: CASSLPGGADGYTF
CDR3 DNA: TGCGCCAGCAGCCTCCCAGGGGGCGCGGATGGCTACACCTTC

J gene: TRBJ2-7
D gene: TRBD2
clone size: .
CDR3 length: 16
V gene: TRBV7-9
CDR3 protein: CSSSLGREDIPSEQYF
CDR3 DNA: TGTTCCAGCAGCTTAGGACGGGAGGATATTCCCTCCGAGCAGTACTTC

J gene: TRBJ2-1
D gene: TRBD1
clone size: once
CDR3 length: 14
V gene: TRBV11-3
CDR3 protein: CASSLATGGNEQFF
CDR3 DNA: TGTGCCAGCAGCCTAGCGACAGGGGGGAATGAGCAGTTCTTC

J gene: TRBJ2-5
D gene: TRBD2
clone size: .
CDR3 length: 16
V gene: TRBV18
CDR3 protein: CASSPQAGGVQETQYF
CDR3 DNA: TGTGCCAGCTCACCACAGGCGGGGGGGGTCCAAGAGACCCAGTACTTC

J gene: TRBJ2-3
D gene: .
clone size: few
CDR3 length: 15
V gene: TRBV13
CDR3 protein: CASSLGVASTDTQYF
CDR3 DNA: TGTGCCAGCAGCTTAGGCGTGGCTAGCACAGATACGCAGTATTTT

J gene: TRBJ2-3
D gene: .
clone size: .
CDR3 length: 11
V gene: TRBV2
CDR3 protein: CASSELDTQYF
CDR3 DNA: TGTGCCAGCAGTGAACTGGATACGCAGTATTTT

J gene: TRBJ1-3
D gene: TRBD1
clone size: .
CDR3 length: 15
V gene: TRBV7-8
CDR3 protein: CASSLQQGAFNTIYF
CDR3 DNA: TGTGCCAGCAGCTTACAGCAGGGGGCATTTAACACCATATATTTT

J gene: TRBJ1-2
D gene: TRBD1
clone size: .
CDR3 length: 17
V gene: TRBV7-3
CDR3 protein: CASSATGGLTGGDGYTF
CDR3 DNA: TGTGCCAGCAGCGCAACAGGGGGCTTAACCGGGGGCGATGGCTACACCTTC

J gene: TRBJ2-1
D gene: TRBD1
clone size: .
CDR3 length: 19
V gene: TRBV6-1
CDR3 protein: CASSEAGTGTGLGYNEQFF
CDR3 DNA: TGTGCCAGCAGTGAAGCGGGTACAGGGACAGGTCTGGGGTACAATGAGCAGTTCTTC

J gene: TRBJ2-7
D gene: .
clone size: .
CDR3 length: 12
V gene: TRBV11-2
CDR3 protein: CASSLQGYEQYF
CDR3 DNA: TGTGCCAGCAGCTTGCAGGGTTACGAGCAGTACTTC

J gene: TRBJ2-1
D gene: .
clone size: few
CDR3 length: 18
V gene: TRBV5-4
CDR3 protein: CASSSLELRDTAHNEQFF
CDR3 DNA: TGTGCCAGCAGCTCCCTGGAACTCCGGGACACCGCCCACAATGAGCAGTTCTTC

J gene: TRBJ2-7
D gene: TRBD1
clone size: .
CDR3 length: 15
V gene: TRBV2
CDR3 protein: CASGRRDRGQYEQYF
CDR3 DNA: TGTGCCAGCGGACGCCGGGACAGGGGGCAATACGAGCAGTACTTC

J gene: TRBJ2-3
D gene: .
clone size: few
CDR3 length: 12
V gene: TRBV7-3
CDR3 protein: CASSSSTDTQYF
CDR3 DNA: TGTGCCAGCAGCTCGTCCACAGATACGCAGTATTTT

J gene: TRBJ2-7
D gene: .
clone size: few
CDR3 length: 14
V gene: TRBV6-5
CDR3 protein: CASSYLGGTYEQYF
CDR3 DNA: TGTGCCAGCAGTTACTTAGGGGGAACCTACGAGCAGTACTTC

J gene: TRBJ2-5
D gene: TRBD1
clone size: once
CDR3 length: 13
V gene: TRBV6-5
CDR3 protein: CASREQGPETQYF
CDR3 DNA: TGTGCCAGCAGGGAACAGGGGCCCGAGACCCAGTACTTC

J gene: TRBJ2-3
D gene: .
clone size: few
CDR3 length: 15
V gene: TRBV27
CDR3 protein: CASSLGWGGPDTQYF
CDR3 DNA: TGTGCCAGCAGCCTAGGGTGGGGGGGGCCAGATACGCAGTATTTT

J gene: TRBJ2-7
D gene: TRBD1
clone size: .
CDR3 length: 14
V gene: TRBV5-1
CDR3 protein: CASSSGGAPHEQYF
CDR3 DNA: TGCGCCAGCAGCTCAGGGGGCGCTCCCCACGAGCAGTACTTC

J gene: TRBJ2-5
D gene: TRBD1
clone size: few
CDR3 length: 14
V gene: TRBV7-2
CDR3 protein: CASSSDRSQETQYF
CDR3 DNA: TGTGCCAGCAGCTCGGACAGGAGCCAAGAGACCCAGTACTTC

J gene: TRBJ1-1
D gene: TRBD1
clone size: .
CDR3 length: 14
V gene: TRBV28
CDR3 protein: CASGTGGIDTEAFF
CDR3 DNA: TGTGCCAGCGGGACAGGGGGTATAGACACTGAAGCTTTCTTT

J gene: TRBJ1-5
D gene: TRBD1
clone size: .
CDR3 length: 15
V gene: TRBV5-1
CDR3 protein: CASSLEGQGGQPQHF
CDR3 DNA: TGCGCCAGCAGCTTGGAGGGACAGGGGGGACAGCCCCAGCATTTT